The clone carrying this TCR beta chain was recorded a few times. This sample is part of a study of T cells after yellow fever vaccination. TCRdb passed the 5' RACE reads through MiXCR, listing each CDR3 protein once. Here the sample spans hundreds of thousands of distinct CDR3 sequences, 8% to 10% being singletons. CDR1 is DFQATT, CDR2 SNEGSKA, per germline (reference sequence). The CDR3 loop spans 19 amino acids. Trimming cost V 0 bases and J 0 bases; bases outside gene matches: 16. The source of this sequence is a man aged 18 to 35 who received the YFV17D yellow fever vaccine. This chain links TRBV20-1 with TRBJ2-7; the match to TRBD2 covers 8 bases. Sequencing used PBMCs, obtained on the day of the first yellow fever vaccination. DNA for the CDR3: TGCAGTGCTAGAGATCATCGGAGGGTGACGCGGGGGGTCTCCTACGAGCAGTACTTC. The encoded protein is CSARDHRRVTRGVSYEQYF.